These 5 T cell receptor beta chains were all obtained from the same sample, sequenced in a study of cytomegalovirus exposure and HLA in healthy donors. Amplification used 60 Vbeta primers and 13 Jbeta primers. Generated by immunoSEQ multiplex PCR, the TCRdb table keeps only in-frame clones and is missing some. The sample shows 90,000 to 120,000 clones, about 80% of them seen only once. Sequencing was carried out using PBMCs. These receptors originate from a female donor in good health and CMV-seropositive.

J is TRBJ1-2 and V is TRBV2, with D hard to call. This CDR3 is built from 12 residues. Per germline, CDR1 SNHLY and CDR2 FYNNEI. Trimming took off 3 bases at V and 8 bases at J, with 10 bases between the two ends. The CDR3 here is CASSDSPLGYTF. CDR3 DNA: TGTGCCAGCAGTGATAGCCCCCTCGGCTACACCTTC. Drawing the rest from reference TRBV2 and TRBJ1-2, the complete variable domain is EPEVTQTPSHQVTQMGQEVILRCVPISNHLYFYWYRQILGQKVEFLVSFYNNEISEKSEIFDDQFSVERPDGSNFTLKIRSTKLEDSAMYFCASSDSPLGYTFGSGTRLTVV.

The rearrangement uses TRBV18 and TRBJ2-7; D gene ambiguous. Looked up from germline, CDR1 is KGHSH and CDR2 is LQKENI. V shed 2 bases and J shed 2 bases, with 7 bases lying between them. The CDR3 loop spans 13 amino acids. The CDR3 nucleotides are TGTGCCAGCTCACCATCCCCTACCTACGAGCAGTACTTC. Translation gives CASSPSPTYEQYF.

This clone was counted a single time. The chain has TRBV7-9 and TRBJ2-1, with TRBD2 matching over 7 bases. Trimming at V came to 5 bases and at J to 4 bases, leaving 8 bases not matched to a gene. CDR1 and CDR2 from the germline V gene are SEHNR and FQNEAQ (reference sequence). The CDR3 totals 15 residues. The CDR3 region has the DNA TGTGCCAGCAGCCCCGACAGCGGGGCATACAATGAGCAGTTCTTC. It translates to CASSPDSGAYNEQFF.

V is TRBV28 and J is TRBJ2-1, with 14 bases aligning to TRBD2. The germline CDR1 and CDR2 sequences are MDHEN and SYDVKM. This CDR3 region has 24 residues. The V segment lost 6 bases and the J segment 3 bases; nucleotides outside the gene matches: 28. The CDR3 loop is CASRDSKPGLAGVKPGRSYNEQFF. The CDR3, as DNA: TGTGCCAGCAGGGACAGCAAGCCGGGACTAGCGGGAGTTAAGCCAGGCCGCAGCTACAATGAGCAGTTCTTC.

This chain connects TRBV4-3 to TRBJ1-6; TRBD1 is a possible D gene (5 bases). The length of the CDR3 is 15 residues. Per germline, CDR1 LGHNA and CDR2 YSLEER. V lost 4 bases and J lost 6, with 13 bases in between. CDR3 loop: CASSPGTPLNSPLHF. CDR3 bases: TGCGCCAGCAGCCCCGGGACTCCACTTAATTCACCCCTCCACTTT.